One sample yielded the 8 T cell receptor beta chains listed below, sequenced in a study of Ad26.COV2.S vaccination and SARS-CoV-2 variants. The data were produced by immunoSEQ multiplex PCR, yet TCRdb's version contains in-frame clones alone and is incomplete. In the table there are some 45,000 clones, 65% to 90% of which are singletons. Sequencing used peripheral blood, obtained after recovery from COVID-19. The receptors were sampled from a human donor who had recovered from COVID-19.

The chain uses TRBV6-4 and TRBJ1-2; D ambiguous. Germline lookup yields CDR1 MRHNA and CDR2 SNTAGT. The CDR3 runs 15 residues. Trimming cost V 6 bases and J 4 bases, with 18 bases left between them. CDR3 amino acids: CASSPDRGRTYGYTF. In DNA, the CDR3 is TGTGCCAGCAGCCCGGATAGAGGGCGAACCTATGGCTACACCTTC.

This clone was counted ten times or more. The gene calls are TRBV24-1 and TRBJ2-1; D perhaps matches TRBD2 (5 bases). V was cut by 2 bases and J by 1 base, with 23 bases left in between. The CDR3 length is 20 residues. Germline CDR1 KGHDR, CDR2 SFDVKD. Here the CDR3 reads CATSDSLSLVALGSYNEQFF. In DNA form, the CDR3 reads TGTGCCACCAGTGATTCCTTGTCACTAGTAGCTCTCGGGTCCTACAATGAGCAGTTCTTC.

V and J are TRBV5-4 and TRBJ1-5; a weak D match, TRBD1 (5 bases). V was trimmed by 0 bases and J by 4 bases, leaving 11 bases between them. The CDR3 contains 15 residues. Germline V gene lookup returns CDR1 SGHNT and CDR2 YYREEE (reference sequence). CDR3 nucleotides: TGTGCCAGCAGCTTGGGAGGGGCCACAAATCAGCCCCAGCATTTT. This translates into CASSLGGATNQPQHF.

The rearrangement uses TRBV19 and TRBJ1-4; 9 bases align to TRBD1. The CDR3 is 17 amino acids. V was pared by 1 base and J by 4 bases, with 7 bases of the junction left unmatched. CDR1 LNHDA and CDR2 SQIVND come from the germline V gene (reference sequence). CDR3 DNA: TGTGCCAGTAGTATAGGCGAACAGGGGGCGGTTAATGAAAAACTGTTTTTT. It specifies CASSIGEQGAVNEKLFF.

This clone occurred once. The J gene is TRBJ2-1, the V gene TRBV9, with no clear D. V was cut by 0 bases and J by 4 bases, with 5 bases left in between. CDR3 length: 13 residues. Per the germline V gene, CDR1 is SGDLS and CDR2 is YYNGEE. Here the CDR3 reads CASSVADYNEQFF. Here the CDR3 DNA reads TGTGCCAGCAGCGTAGCCGATTACAATGAGCAGTTCTTC.

The CDR3 DNA reads as TGTGCCAGCAGCCGGACCGAACCCTTATCTGAAGCTTTCTTT. Translated, it gives CASSRTEPLSEAFF. The chain couples TRBV6-5 to TRBJ1-1, with D unclear. The V and J ends lost 6 bases and 6 bases respectively, with 17 bases between them. Germline V gene lookup returns CDR1 MNHEY and CDR2 SVGAGI. The CDR3 runs to 14 residues.

The chain uses TRBV27 and TRBJ1-1, with 7 bases matching TRBD1. V dropped 6 bases and J dropped 0; count of bases not matched to a gene: 4. Germline CDR1 MNHEY, CDR2 SMNVEV (reference sequence). This CDR3 region has 14 residues. The CDR3 coding sequence is TGTGCCAGCAGCCTCAGGGGGATGAACACTGAAGCTTTCTTT. Residues: CASSLRGMNTEAFF.

This chain uses TRBV5-1 with TRBJ2-5; D is unresolved. The V gene lost 5 bases and the J gene lost 2 bases, with 4 bases spanning the gap. There are 11 residues in the CDR3. Germline V CDR1 and CDR2: SGHRS, YFSETQ. The CDR3 DNA sequence: TGCGCCAGCAGTAGGCAAGAGACCCAGTACTTC. Protein sequence: CASSRQETQYF.